This TCR beta chain is from a study of shared clonotypes between healthy human individuals. Comments on this clone: The antigen is unknown.

Evenly divided among several immunoSEQ plates was the genomic DNA of each subset. Sequencing was performed with immunoSEQ multiplex PCR; in TCRdb, only in-frame clones are kept and a portion is missing. The sample carries about 980,000 clones, over 60% recorded once. Notes on the study in general: Though the depth was large, rarefaction showed that sorted-subset sequencing was incomplete. With few donors, the genetic and exposure-history diversity represented was limited.

Sequencing was done on a sample of memory CD4+ T cells sorted from blood. The subset denotes: CD45RA-negative fraction. The source is a man aged 18 to 29 in good health.

The DNA of the CDR3 is TGTGCCTGGAGTGTACGTGGGGGAGCGGCCGGGGAGCTGTTTTTT. Encoded protein: CAWSVRGGAAGELFF. The chain recombines TRBV30 with TRBJ2-2; D tentatively fits TRBD1 or TRBD2 (5 bases each). Germline V CDR1 and CDR2: GTSNPN, SVGIG (reference sequence). The CDR3 is 15 residues long. V was trimmed by 0 bases and J by 6 bases, leaving 14 bases between them.